The 11 T cell receptor beta chains reported below all come from one sample, sequenced in a study of molecular identifiers for immune sequencing clone quantification. MiXCR, run by TCRdb on the PCR reads, gives a single entry per CDR3 protein. The sample includes 460,000 or so distinct CDR3 sequences, 25% of them seen just once. Source material: naive CD8+ T cells from blood, with Jurkat cell RNA spiked in. The sample's subset: FACS-sorted CD8+CD4-CCR7+CD45RA+ naive T cells. These receptors were obtained from a human donor in good health. Some libraries in this study had Jurkat cell RNA spiked in.

This clonotype was found many times. This chain uses TRBV7-9 with TRBJ2-3; the match to TRBD2 covers 12 bases. Per germline, CDR1 SEHNR and CDR2 FQNEAQ (reference sequence). Trimming took 4 bases from V and 2 from J; bases not matched to a gene: 4. This CDR3 region has 16 residues. The CDR3 coding sequence is TGTGCCAGCAGCTCCACTAGCGGGGGGCCCACAGATACGCAGTATTTT. Its translation is CASSSTSGGPTDTQYF. The whole variable domain, remainder taken from reference TRBV7-9 and TRBJ2-3, is DTGVSQNPRHKITKRGQNVTFRCDPISEHNRLYWYRQTLGQGPEFLTYFQNEAQLEKSRLLSDRFSAERPKGSFSTLEIQRTEQGDSAMYLCASSSTSGGPTDTQYFGPGTRLTVL.

This clonotype was seen a handful of times. This sequence joins TRBV6-6 and TRBJ2-3, with 11 bases aligning to TRBD2. This CDR3 region has 16 residues. Germline V gene sequence: CDR1 MNHNY, CDR2 SVGAGI (reference sequence). With 2 bases clipped from V and 6 bases from J, the junction kept 7 bases outside the gene matches. This CDR3 is CASSYMTSGIFDTQYF. DNA for the CDR3: TGTGCCAGCAGTTACATGACTAGCGGGATTTTTGATACGCAGTATTTT.

In regard to this clonotype: Its ends do not fully match the called genes, so a read error is possible. The gene calls are TRBV4-1 and TRBJ2-1; TRBD2 aligns across 7 bases. CDR1 MGHRA and CDR2 YSYEKL come from the germline V gene. This CDR3 has 17 amino acids. The CDR3 loop reads CARSQAPGRGIYNEQFF. CDR3 nucleotide sequence: TGCGCCCGCAGCCAGGCCCCAGGGCGGGGGATCTACAATGAGCAGTTCTTC.

This clonotype was recorded at least ten times. This chain links TRBV5-4 with TRBJ1-4, with no clear D. Trimming stripped 7 bases from V and 7 bases from J, with 14 bases between. Per germline, CDR1 SGHNT and CDR2 YYREEE (reference sequence). The CDR3 runs to 13 residues. The CDR3 DNA follows: TGTGCCAGCTCCGTGTACGGTTTTGAAAAACTGTTTTTT. Translation gives CASSVYGFEKLFF.

This clonotype appeared a single time. This may be a read error, as it is one base from a much larger clone. The DNA is omitted, as the CDR3 cannot be located on it reliably, and the CDR3 follows TCRdb's listing. The chain uses TRBV30 and TRBJ2-3; no DNA check was done on the table's D call, TRBD1. From germline, CDR1 is GTSNPN and CDR2 SVGIG (reference sequence). The length of the CDR3 is 14 amino acids, counting both ends. This CDR3 is CAWSVGQGTDTRYF.

This chain links TRBV12-3 or TRBV12-4 with TRBJ2-7, with TRBD2 identical over 8 bases. V dropped 7 bases and J dropped 0; count of bases not matched to a gene: 2. This CDR3 is 13 amino acids long. CDR3 sequence reads: CASNSGISYEQYF. CDR3 sequence (DNA): TGTGCCAGCAATAGCGGGATCTCCTACGAGCAGTACTTC.

This sequence joins TRBV15 and TRBJ2-7, with a possible D match to TRBD2 (6 bases). The CDR3 has 14 residues. The V gene's germline CDR1 is LNHNV and CDR2 YYDKDF (reference sequence). The V gene lost 5 bases and the J gene lost 5 bases, with 16 bases spanning the gap. DNA of the CDR3: TGTGCCACCAGCCCGCGGGAACGGGCGCACGAGCAGTACTTC. Its protein is CATSPRERAHEQYF.

This clonotype turned up a few times. The DNA of the CDR3 is TGTGCCAGCAGCCAAGATCTAGTTGGGCTAGCGGGAGCTTACGAGCAGTACTTC. Its protein is CASSQDLVGLAGAYEQYF. The chain combines TRBV4-2 with TRBJ2-7; 10 nucleotides agree with TRBD2. The V gene end was trimmed by 0 bases and the J gene end by 4 bases; junction bases not matched to a gene: 12. Germline V gives CDR1 LGHNA, CDR2 YNFKEQ. The CDR3 length is 18 residues.

This chain connects TRBV5-6 to TRBJ2-3; TRBD2 aligns across 10 bases. The length of the CDR3 is 17 residues. The trim removed 2 bases at V and 4 bases at J, leaving 10 bases unmatched. CDR1 is SGHDT and CDR2 is YYEEEE in the germline V gene. The CDR3 DNA is TGTGCCAGCAGCTTTTCTCAGCGGGAGGGTAGTTCAGATACGCAGTATTTT. It specifies CASSFSQREGSSDTQYF.

The chain recombines TRBV20-1 with TRBJ2-7, with TRBD1 matching over 12 bases. Losses at the gene ends were 2 bases for V and 7 bases for J; bases not matched to a gene: 15. The CDR3 is made up of 17 amino acids. Per the germline V gene, CDR1 is DFQATT and CDR2 is SNEGSKA (reference sequence). CDR3 sequence reads: CSARPITGTGGLWEQYF. For the CDR3, the DNA is TGCAGTGCTAGACCGATTACCGGGACAGGGGGCTTGTGGGAGCAGTACTTC.

The chain is built from TRBV12-3 or TRBV12-4 and TRBJ1-4, with D perhaps matching TRBD1 (5 bases). This CDR3 has 14 amino acids. The V end was cut by 0 bases, the J end by 8 bases, with 10 bases between. The CDR3 DNA is TGTGCCAGCAGTTTAGCCGAGGGGCGGGAAAAACTGTTTTTT. Protein sequence: CASSLAEGREKLFF.